This TCR beta chain was recorded in a study of PD-1 blockade in classical Hodgkin lymphoma. With regard to this clone: Its antigen is unknown.

The time point is: cycle 4 day 1 (C4D1), after 5 to 7 weeks of nivolumab. After autologous stem cell transplantation all patients relapsed, and prior brentuximab vedotin exposure differed between cohorts. Under best response, outcomes were complete response, partial response or progressive disease. TCRdb's copy holds only in-frame clones and misses some; the assay was immunoSEQ multiplex PCR. The sample shows roughly 49,000 clones, around 89% of them seen only once. CDR1 MGHDK and CDR2 SYGVNS come from the germline V gene. The CDR3 length is 16 residues. V lost 8 bases to trimming and J lost 0 bases, with 20 bases between them. Study findings and constraints: With CD4+ cells, TCR diversity rose significantly by C4D1, but not with CD8+ cells. For complete responders, baseline diversity was comparable to that of newly diagnosed patients. Reports indicated that newly diagnosed patients had lower baseline TCR diversity than healthy donors did.

The chain joins TRBV25-1 to TRBJ2-7; tentatively, D is TRBD1 (5 bases). The source of this sequence is a human donor with classical Hodgkin lymphoma. The source was peripheral blood mononuclear cells (PBMCs), collected before the fourth cycle of nivolumab. The CDR3 sequence is CASESPRAPSSYEQYF. CDR3 in DNA: TGTGCCAGCGAATCACCCAGGGCCCCCAGCTCCTACGAGCAGTACTTC.